The following is a TCR beta chain sequence with its context. This clone has just one count. Its antigen has not been determined. No qualities accompany the bases; no much larger clone lies one base away. In total, more than 500 healthy bone marrow donors made up the cohort. At the time of sampling, every cohort member was nominally healthy, though immune exposures that went unrecorded were likely present. The donor was CMV seropositive and belonged to the group of 250 to 300 seropositive cohort members. Each donor provided a peripheral blood sample, and peripheral blood mononuclear cells were used for TCR beta sequencing. Genomic DNA extraction from the blood cell samples was performed with the Qiagen DNeasy Blood Extraction Kit. The library came from the immunoSEQ multiplex PCR assay. A mixture of 60 forward primers for TCR Vbeta segments and 13 reverse primers for TCR Jbeta segments was used in the multiplex PCR. A multiplex PCR assay on genomic DNA amplified the CDR3 region of rearranged TCR beta genes. The Illumina HiSeq System was used to sequence the amplified TCR beta libraries as 87-base-pair reads. Per the source publication's procedure: Across the 700 or so repertoires, a later analysis counted around 80 million unique TCR beta chains, around 11 million of which were shared by at least two donors. Raw reads were error-corrected and collapsed into unique sequences by a nearest-neighbor algorithm in which closely related sequences were merged to remove PCR and sequencing errors. CDR3 sequences were aligned to IMGT reference sequences to assign V, D and J gene segments. For a sequence to be retained, at least a six-nucleotide match to both a V gene segment and a J gene segment was required. A rearrangement counted as productive if the CDR3 had no stop codons and remained in frame with V and J, and every other rearrangement counted as non-productive. CDR3 was defined according to IMGT convention as the region running from the second conserved V-encoded cysteine to the conserved J-encoded phenylalanine. The earlier analysis of approximately 590 of the donors excluded any sequence lacking an unambiguous match to a single V gene segment. An earlier analysis of 587 of the donors called V segments functional above 56.7% productive rearrangements and segregating when the between-donor standard deviation exceeded 5%. A statistical classification framework was built for diagnosing cytomegalovirus status from the catalog of TCR beta chain sequences. In a later analysis, V and J genes were assigned by comparing TCR nucleotide sequences against IMGT/GENE-DB human TR gene sequences. The TCRdist pipeline was used in a later analysis to assign CDR3 sequences and most-parsimonious VDJ recombination scenarios. In a later analysis, each TCR beta chain was defined by its CDR3 amino acid sequence together with its V-gene family, and reads without a unique V-gene family were excluded. In a later analysis, 450 to 600 highly shared, low-generation-probability nucleotide sequences were removed to address suspected cross-contamination and a sequencing artifact. For each public chain, a later analysis derived a clonal expansion index from normalized ranks of inferred template counts within each repertoire. A later analysis computed generation probabilities with a VDJ recombination model fitted to out-of-frame rearrangements, and checked the results against IGoR. A later analysis scored TCR-TCR, TCR-HLA and TCR-CMV co-occurrence with hypergeometric tests, applying a repertoire-size bias correction to TCR pairs. In a later analysis, false discovery rates were estimated by permuting HLA or CMV assignments 20 times. In a later analysis, co-occurring TCRs were grouped with DBSCAN, and TCRdist sequence similarity was added when clustering was performed within HLA-allele-positive subsets. Repertoires with fewer than 30,000 or more than 120,000 public chains, plus five repertoires with anomalous nucleotide sharing, were excluded from co-occurrence clustering. TCRdb carries this immuneACCESS record with in-frame sequences only. Its versions omit some clonotypes, under half of them owing to an unresolved V gene in the studies checked, with the rest unexplained. D and trimming come from the DNA, and the V and J calls and clone size come from that table. For this sample there are some 75,000 clones; 78% appear just once. 5.5% to 7.5% of the sample rests with the top ten.

This specimen belongs to a study of cytomegalovirus exposure and HLA in healthy donors (dated by TCRdb to 2016 to 2017). For context, the study as a whole: In an earlier analysis of around 540 of the donors, around 290 Gb of sequence data and 117 million unique TCR beta sequences from some 170 million T cells were reported. Approximately 300 gigabases of sequencing data and tens of millions of unique TCR sequences made up an early release that covered 640 HLA-typed donors. An earlier analysis of 500 to 650 of the donors applied high-throughput TCR beta sequencing to assess whether each TCR beta V gene segment acted as functional or pseudogenic. The study profiled the T cell repertoires of 666 subjects by immunosequencing and related them to cytomegalovirus serostatus. Typing coverage differed by locus: A, B, C, DRB1 and DQB1 were typed in roughly 620-640 donors, DQA1 in 500 to 550, DPA1 in some 570, and DPB1 in 400 to 490. In a later genetic analysis, genome-wide SNP genotypes for about three fifths of the roughly 670 donors were used, and that subset was treated as a discovery cohort. Rather than using new phenotypic data, the later analysis identified candidate immune exposures from TCR beta sequences and from how often those sequences occurred across donors. The study aimed to test whether cataloging public T cell receptors could reveal signatures of past pathogen exposure. HLA typing covered class I and class II loci at four-digit resolution. Donor age, sex, ethnicity and CMV serostatus were compiled together with the repertoire data. The genetic ancestry cluster associated with self-reported Caucasian donors included 80% to 90% of the approximately 410 genotyped donors. Among roughly 400 genotyped donors of the cohort, an average of around 250,000 unique TCR beta nucleotide sequences was sequenced per donor, of which about 19% were non-productive. To predict cytomegalovirus infection status, the study combined high-throughput TCR immunosequencing, statistical association of individual TCRs with disease status, and machine learning. Along with the roughly 670-subject first cohort, a separate validation cohort of approximately 110 different subjects was used. A later analysis re-examined previously published TCR beta repertoires from about 700 donors and added high-resolution HLA genotyping to investigate patterns of TCR occurrence. Every discovery cohort repertoire had been produced on one sequencing platform. Roughly five DR-DQ haplotypes were treated as single units for association and clustering because of strong linkage in the cohort. General findings and caveats noted by the study authors: Across donors, most TCR sequences were observed very rarely, whereas some public TCRs were present in many individuals. The only immune exposure information available for the cohort was CMV serostatus. A later analysis found that most CMV-associated TCR beta chains appeared HLA-restricted, with HLA associations seemingly driven largely by CMV exposure. A further reported finding was that TCR beta sequences accurately predicted the HLA-A and HLA-B alleles for most subjects in the first cohort. An earlier analysis of 587 of the donors showed that most TCR beta V segments appeared in productive rearrangements either about 87% or about 30% of the time, which broadly matched IMGT annotations. Because counts were too low, roughly 17 rarely observed V segments, including chromosome 9 orphons, were left out of the earlier analysis of several hundred of the donors. A later genetic analysis associated a missense DCLRE1C variant with V-gene and J-gene trimming of TCR beta chains, and an independent cohort replicated the association. A total of 150 or so TCR beta chains were listed by the study as associated with cytomegalovirus. In a later analysis, TCR association rates were found to vary across HLA loci, with the most associated TCRs seen for DRB1 alleles and the fewest for HLA-C alleles. A few of the identified cytomegalovirus-associated TCR beta chains were confirmed in vitro to be specific for cytomegalovirus antigens. Strong co-occurrence of HLA alleles, especially DR and DQ, made assigning TCR associations to individual alleles difficult. Correlated functional status among segregating V segments might reflect linkage disequilibrium, but an unknown experimental factor could not be ruled out. The cohort was sequenced for TCR beta chains only, and without alpha or paired-chain data the features that could be detected were limited. A cluster of highly shared sequence variants was judged likely to be a technical artifact of the sequencing pipeline. Some IMGT-functional V segments, including TRBV6-2 and TRBV6-3, could not be distinguished by the 87-base-pair reads and were therefore excluded. According to a later analysis, parvovirus B19, influenza, CMV and Epstein-Barr virus appeared linked to several top co-occurrence clusters. Compared with equally common non-associated chains, HLA-associated TCR beta chains in a later analysis were more clonally expanded and had lower generation probabilities. Specific HLA alleles were associated with 15,000 to 20,000 TCR beta sequences at a false discovery rate of 0.05 in a later analysis. Cytomegalovirus status was reported to be diagnosed by the classifier with high specificity and sensitivity in both the original and validation cohorts. Because HLA typing was unavailable for some donors at each locus, only the typed subset was used in association tests. Sequencing depth was assumed to be roughly uniform across donors in the presence/absence analyses, though that assumption may not hold. According to a later genetic analysis, donors in an Asian-associated ancestry cluster had fewer N-insertions in productive TCRs than the roughly 660-donor mean. It was suggested by the authors that the approach could potentially be generalized to other disease states and immunological phenotypes.

The junction carries 9 bases between V and J, which are trimmed by 6 bases and 0 bases respectively. The germline V gene supplies CDR1 MNHEY and CDR2 SVGAGI. Taken from cysteine to phenylalanine, the CDR3 has 14 residues. The retained sequence is limited to the CDR3, 42 bases, with the frame set at the first base. The chain couples TRBV6-5 to TRBJ1-3; the best D guess is TRBD1, with 6 bases matching. The receptor's source is a man aged 18 to 29 in good health and CMV-seropositive. The specimen was PBMCs. The CDR3 region has the sequence CASRKQGSGNTIYF. At the DNA level, the sequence is TGTGCCAGCAGGAAACAGGGCTCTGGAAACACCATATATTTT.